These T cell receptor beta chains were read from a single sample in a study of CD4+ T cells in melanoma. The data were produced by immunoSEQ multiplex PCR, yet TCRdb's version contains in-frame clones alone and is incomplete. The table includes around 100,000 clones, around 93% detected once. What was sequenced was peripheral blood. These receptors all stem from a human donor with melanoma. Both conserved end residues are part of each CDR3. The D gene is left open where the match is weak. The size of a clone is reported for some rows only, either as once, few or many, or as a class for expanded clones.

D,size,V,J,DNA,CDR3
NA,NA,TRBV19,TRBJ1-1,TGTGCCAGTAGTATAGTGGTGCAGGGCTCTGAAGCTTTCTTT,CASSIVVQGSEAFF
NA,once,TRBV7-2,TRBJ1-2,TGTGCCAGCAGCAGCTCCGGGACAATCTATGGCTACACCTTC,CASSSSGTIYGYTF
TRBD2,few,TRBV9,TRBJ2-5,TGTGCCAGCAGCGTAGGAGCGGGAGGGGCTCAAGAGACCCAGTACTTC,CASSVGAGGAQETQYF
NA,NA,TRBV2,TRBJ2-4,TGTGCCAGCAACTACGGATTAGCCAAAAACATTCAGTACTTC,CASNYGLAKNIQYF
NA,NA,TRBV11-2,TRBJ2-3,TGTGCCAGCAGCTTCAGGGCTAGCTTCCCAGATACGCAGTATTTT,CASSFRASFPDTQYF
NA,NA,TRBV10-3,TRBJ2-7,TGTGCCATCAGTGGGGGGAAGGCCCGGGACTCCTACGAGCAGTACTTC,CAISGGKARDSYEQYF
NA,NA,TRBV5-1,TRBJ2-7,TGCGCCAGCAGCTTCCAGGGTAACTACGAGCAGTACTTC,CASSFQGNYEQYF
TRBD2,NA,TRBV7-2,TRBJ2-1,TGTGCCAGCAGCCCCCGGGGGAGCGGGGGGGCCAATGAGCAGTTCTTC,CASSPRGSGGANEQFF
NA,NA,TRBV28,TRBJ1-6,TGTGCCAGCAGTAACGGGACACCTAATTCACCCCTCCACTTT,CASSNGTPNSPLHF
NA,NA,TRBV7-9,TRBJ1-2,TGTGCCAGCAGCCCCCGGGACGCTCCTCGGGATGGCTACACCTTC,CASSPRDAPRDGYTF
NA,few,TRBV7-2,TRBJ2-5,TGTGCCAGCAGCTCCCGGCGGGCAGGGGGGGAGACCCAGTACTTC,CASSSRRAGGETQYF
NA,NA,TRBV6-6,TRBJ1-5,TGTGCCAGCAGCCCTGGTGGCGGGCGTCAGCCCCAGCATTTT,CASSPGGGRQPQHF
NA,NA,TRBV27,TRBJ1-3,TGTGCCAGCAGACCATTCAGGGCCTCCTCTGGAAACACCATATATTTT,CASRPFRASSGNTIYF
NA,NA,TRBV7-6,TRBJ1-1,TGTGCCTCAATACAGGGTCAGAACACTGAAGCTTTCTTT,CASIQGQNTEAFF
TRBD2,NA,TRBV4-2,TRBJ2-5,TGTGCCAGCAGCCCGCGGACTAGCGGGGGGGCCGGAGAGACCCAGTACTTC,CASSPRTSGGAGETQYF
NA,NA,TRBV29-1,TRBJ1-2,TGCAGCGTTGTGGGCTTCGGGGGCTACACCTTC,CSVVGFGGYTF
NA,NA,TRBV10-2,TRBJ1-5,TGCGCCAGCACGACAGGCAAAAATCAGCCCCAGCATTTT,CASTTGKNQPQHF
TRBD2,NA,TRBV6-6,TRBJ2-3,TGTGCCAGCAGTACGCCGGGGGGGCCCCCAGATACGCAGTATTTT,CASSTPGGPPDTQYF
NA,NA,TRBV5-4,TRBJ2-4,TGTGCCAGCAGCTTAGAAGGGACAGCCAAAAACATTCAGTACTTC,CASSLEGTAKNIQYF
NA,NA,TRBV7-9,TRBJ2-5,TGTGCCAGCAGCTTAGCTTTAGAGACCCAGTACTTC,CASSLALETQYF
TRBD1,NA,TRBV28,TRBJ2-5,TGTGCCAGTAGAAGGGACAGGGATGAGACCCAGTACTTC,CASRRDRDETQYF
NA,NA,TRBV19,TRBJ2-7,TGTGCCAGTAGTATAATATATGACGACTCAAGGCCCTACGAGCAGTACTTC,CASSIIYDDSRPYEQYF
TRBD1,NA,TRBV5-1,TRBJ1-6,TGCGCCAGCCGAAGGGGACAGGGGAATTCACCCCTCCACTTT,CASRRGQGNSPLHF
TRBD2,NA,TRBV13,TRBJ2-7,TGTGCCAGCAGCCGCGGGACTAGCGGGATCGGGGAGCAGTACTTC,CASSRGTSGIGEQYF
NA,NA,TRBV12-5,TRBJ2-6,TGTGCTAGTGGTTATCTCCCCTCCACAGGTCGGGGGGCCAACGTCCTGACTTTC,CASGYLPSTGRGANVLTF
TRBD2,NA,TRBV7-3,TRBJ2-5,TGTGCCAGCAGTCCCCGACGGGGGGAGTGGGAGACCCAGTACTTC,CASSPRRGEWETQYF
TRBD2,once,TRBV28,TRBJ2-1,TGTGCCAGCAGTTTACCGGGGGGGCCCTACAATGAGCAGTTCTTC,CASSLPGGPYNEQFF
NA,NA,TRBV7-3,TRBJ1-2,TGTGCCAGCAGCAAGAAACAGGGCGGGGATGGCTACACCTTC,CASSKKQGGDGYTF
TRBD1,NA,TRBV19,TRBJ1-5,TGTGCCAGTAAGCGGGACAGGGAGGGTACTCAGCCCCAGCATTTT,CASKRDREGTQPQHF
TRBD2,NA,TRBV25-1,TRBJ2-5,TGTGCCAGCAGTGATCCTAGCGGGAGAAAAGAGACCCAGTACTTC,CASSDPSGRKETQYF
TRBD1,NA,TRBV2,TRBJ1-5,TGTGCCAGCGGGACAGATCAGCCCCAGCATTTT,CASGTDQPQHF
NA,NA,TRBV5-4,TRBJ2-3,TGTGCCAGCAGCCCTACCGGGACTTACGACACAGATACGCAGTATTTT,CASSPTGTYDTDTQYF
TRBD1,NA,TRBV5-6,TRBJ2-3,TGTGCCAGCCTCAGGGGGACAGGGTTTGCAGATACGCAGTATTTT,CASLRGTGFADTQYF
TRBD1,NA,TRBV10-3,TRBJ1-3,TGTGCCATCAGTGACCGGGACAGAAGTGGAAACACCATATATTTT,CAISDRDRSGNTIYF
TRBD2,NA,TRBV7-2,TRBJ2-5,TGTGCCAGCAGCCCCGGACTAGCGGGGAGAGAGACCCAGTACTTC,CASSPGLAGRETQYF
NA,NA,TRBV9,TRBJ1-4,TGTGCCAGCAGCATGACAGTTGGGAATGAAAAACTGTTTTTT,CASSMTVGNEKLFF
NA,NA,TRBV7-3,TRBJ1-1,TGTGCCAGCAGCCCCACCATGGGGGCTGAAGCTTTCTTT,CASSPTMGAEAFF
TRBD2,NA,TRBV6-5,TRBJ2-1,TGTGCCAGCAGTTACTCTGCGGGAGGCAATGAGCAGTTCTTC,CASSYSAGGNEQFF
NA,NA,TRBV6-9,TRBJ2-1,TGTGCCAGCGTTGAGGAGGGCTCCTACAATGAGCAGTTCTTC,CASVEEGSYNEQFF
NA,NA,TRBV6-6,TRBJ1-5,TGTGCCAGCAGTTATGTCGGGAAGGCTGATCAGCCCCAGCATTTT,CASSYVGKADQPQHF
NA,NA,TRBV5-5,TRBJ2-2,TGTGCCAGCAGCTTGGCCTGGGGTGGCGGGGAGCTGTTTTTT,CASSLAWGGGELFF
NA,NA,TRBV7-2,TRBJ2-2,TGTGCCAGCAGCTCGGACATGATACCCACCGGGGAGCTGTTTTTT,CASSSDMIPTGELFF
NA,NA,TRBV7-2,TRBJ2-3,TGTGCCAGCAGCCTGGTATGGCTCACAGATACGCAGTATTTT,CASSLVWLTDTQYF
NA,NA,TRBV15,TRBJ1-3,TGTGCCACCAGCAGAGATACGATGGGACTATCCTCTGGAAACACCATATATTTT,CATSRDTMGLSSGNTIYF
NA,NA,TRBV5-1,TRBJ1-2,TGCGCCAGCAGTCAGGACACGACGAGCTATGGCTACACCTTC,CASSQDTTSYGYTF
NA,NA,TRBV7-7,TRBJ2-5,TGTGCCAGCAGCTTTAGAGGGATAGAGACCCAGTACTTC,CASSFRGIETQYF
TRBD1,NA,TRBV7-7,TRBJ2-5,TGTGCCAGCAGCTTAGGTGACCGGGACAGGGCAAAAGAGACCCAGTACTTC,CASSLGDRDRAKETQYF
NA,NA,TRBV7-9,TRBJ1-5,TGTGCCAGCCAGAGGACAAACAATCAGCCCCAGCATTTT,CASQRTNNQPQHF
NA,few,TRBV7-2,TRBJ2-5,TGTGCCAGCAGCTCTCAGGGGGGGGGCCAAGAGACCCAGTACTTC,CASSSQGGGQETQYF
NA,NA,TRBV7-9,TRBJ1-1,TGTGCCAGCAGCCCTAGGGCCGAAGCTTTCTTT,CASSPRAEAFF
NA,few,TRBV5-1,TRBJ1-1,TGCGCCAGCAGCTTAAACGGTGAGAACACTGAAGCTTTCTTT,CASSLNGENTEAFF
NA,NA,TRBV4-3,TRBJ1-3,TGCGCCAGCAGCCGCGTAAGATCGGACCGAGGAAACACCATATATTTT,CASSRVRSDRGNTIYF
TRBD1,once,TRBV7-8,TRBJ2-7,TGTGCCAGCAGCTTAGTTTTAGGACAGGGAGGCGAGCAGTACTTC,CASSLVLGQGGEQYF
TRBD1,NA,TRBV5-5,TRBJ2-7,TGTGCCAGCAGCCAAGAGTCGCTTAGGGGACAGCGCCACTACGAGCAGTACTTC,CASSQESLRGQRHYEQYF
NA,NA,TRBV5-1,TRBJ1-2,TGCGCCAGCAGCTTGGATGTAGGGTCAAGAGGCTACACCTTC,CASSLDVGSRGYTF